Below are 6 T cell receptor beta chains sequenced from a single sample in a study of shared clonotypes between healthy human individuals. Sequencing used immunoSEQ multiplex PCR; TCRdb keeps in-frame clones, though not all of them. Of under 600,000 clones listed, roughly 95% are singletons. Specimen: naive CD4+ T cells sorted from blood. Subset in this sample: CD45RA+ positively selected. These TCRs come from a woman aged 30 to 39 in good health.

The chain employs TRBV25-1 and TRBJ1-1, with unresolved D. Germline V gives CDR1 MGHDK, CDR2 SYGVNS. The CDR3 has 14 amino acids. The ends were cut back, 4 bases at V and 4 bases at J, with 13 bases in the middle. The CDR3 nucleotides read TGTGCCAGCAGTGCCCCTAGGGCGGGCACTGAAGCTTTCTTT. Translated: CASSAPRAGTEAFF.

This clone was recorded once. The chain links TRBV29-1 to TRBJ2-2; D call uncertain. With 5 bases removed from V and 4 bases from J, the gap between germline ends came to 11 bases. This CDR3 has 13 amino acids. The germline V gene encodes CDR1 SQVTM and CDR2 ANQGSEA. The CDR3 loop is CSVKPPGTGELFF. Written as DNA, the CDR3 is TGCAGCGTTAAACCTCCGGGCACCGGGGAGCTGTTTTTT.

This chain's CDR3 is CASSLAHGQPQHF. The DNA for the CDR3 is TGTGCCAGCAGCTTAGCGCATGGTCAGCCCCAGCATTTT. The rearrangement joins TRBV7-6 to TRBJ1-5; D ambiguous. The germline CDR1 and CDR2 sequences are SGHVS and FNYEAQ. This CDR3 has 13 amino acids. Trimming removed 0 bases from V and 6 bases from J, with 6 bases in between.

The chain couples TRBV11-2 to TRBJ1-2; D is perhaps TRBD1 (6 bases). The length of the CDR3 is 13 residues. CDR1 and CDR2 (germline): SGHAT, FQNNGV. V was trimmed by 5 bases and J by 9 bases, leaving 16 bases between them. CDR3 sequence reads: CASSNTGTLSYTF. In nucleotides, the CDR3 is TGTGCCAGCAGCAATACCGGGACACTTAGCTACACCTTC.

This chain connects TRBV9 to TRBJ1-5; D uncertain. The V end was cut by 0 bases, the J end by 0 bases, with 7 bases between. The CDR3 runs 15 residues. From germline, CDR1 is SGDLS and CDR2 YYNGEE. The CDR3 coding sequence is TGTGCCAGCAGCGTAGGGGCAAATAGCAATCAGCCCCAGCATTTT. Amino acids: CASSVGANSNQPQHF.

The gene calls are TRBV19 and TRBJ2-5; D gene unclear. CDR1 is LNHDA and CDR2 is SQIVND in the germline V gene (reference sequence). Trimming removed 4 bases from V and 2 bases from J, with 14 bases in between. The CDR3 consists of 15 residues. DNA of the CDR3: TGTGCCAGTAGTACCCGCAAGAGTAGGCAAGAGACCCAGTACTTC. Protein sequence: CASSTRKSRQETQYF. Using reference TRBV19 and TRBJ2-5 for the parts outside the CDR3, the full variable domain is DGGITQSPKYLFRKEGQNVTLSCEQNLNHDAMYWYRQDPGQGLRLIYYSQIVNDFQKGDIAEGYSVSREKKESFPLTVTSAQKNPTAFYLCASSTRKSRQETQYFGPGTRLLVL.